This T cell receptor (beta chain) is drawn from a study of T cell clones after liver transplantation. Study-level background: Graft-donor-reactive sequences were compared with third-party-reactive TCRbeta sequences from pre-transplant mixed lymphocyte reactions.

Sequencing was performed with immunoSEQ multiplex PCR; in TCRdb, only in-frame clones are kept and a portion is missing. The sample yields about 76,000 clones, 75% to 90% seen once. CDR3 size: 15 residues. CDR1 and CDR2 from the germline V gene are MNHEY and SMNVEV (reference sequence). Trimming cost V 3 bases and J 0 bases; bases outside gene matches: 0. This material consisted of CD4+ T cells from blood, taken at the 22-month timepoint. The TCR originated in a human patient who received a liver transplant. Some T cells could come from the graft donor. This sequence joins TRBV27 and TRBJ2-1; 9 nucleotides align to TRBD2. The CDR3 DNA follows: TGTGCCAGCAGTTTTAGCGGGAGCTCCTACAATGAGCAGTTCTTC. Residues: CASSFSGSSYNEQFF.